This entry lists 19 T cell receptor beta chains sequenced from one sample in a study of blood T cell repertoires in COVID-19. Sequencing used immunoSEQ multiplex PCR; TCRdb keeps in-frame clones, though not all of them. This table holds about 350,000 clones, 65% to 90% found once. The sequenced sample consisted of peripheral blood. These TCRs come from a woman between 55 and 75 years old with COVID-19, enrolled during active disease.

In its sample, this clone was seen once. The J gene is TRBJ1-6, the V gene TRBV7-9, with no clear D. The CDR3 sequence is 17 residues long. V lost 5 bases, J lost 6 bases, and 20 bases lay in between. The V gene's germline CDR1 is SEHNR and CDR2 FQNEAQ (reference sequence). The CDR3 reads CASSTSAVASFNSPLHF. The CDR3 bases are TGTGCCAGCAGCACGTCAGCCGTAGCCTCATTTAATTCACCCCTCCACTTT.

This sequence joins TRBV27 and TRBJ2-2, with 7 bases matching TRBD1. There are 12 residues in the CDR3. J lost 7 bases, V lost 8 bases, and 4 bases had no gene match. Germline CDR1 and CDR2: MNHEY and SMNVEV (reference sequence). CDR3 protein: CASGYRGGELFF. Written as DNA, the CDR3 is TGTGCCAGCGGCTACAGGGGCGGGGAGCTGTTTTTT.

The V gene is TRBV4-1, the J gene TRBJ1-1; weak D call: TRBD1 (5 bases). The CDR3 is 12 residues long. In germline, CDR1 is MGHRA, CDR2 YSYEKL. The V end lost 4 bases, the J end lost 11 bases, and 14 bases lay between the germline ends. The CDR3 sequence is CASSLMGQFAFF. Here the CDR3 DNA reads TGCGCCAGCAGCCTAATGGGGCAGTTCGCTTTCTTT.

This clone was picked up one time. The chain employs TRBV5-1 and TRBJ1-6; 8 nucleotides line up with TRBD1. Germline CDR1 SGHRS, CDR2 YFSETQ. This CDR3 has 14 residues. V trimming: 4 bases; J trimming: 7 bases; junction bases outside the gene matches: 4. CDR3 DNA sequence: TGCGCCAGCAGCATGGGACAGGACAATTCACCCCTCCACTTT. This encodes CASSMGQDNSPLHF.

CDR3 sequence (DNA): TGTGCCAGCAGCTGGGGCGTCCAGGGGGTTTCCTACGAGCAGTACTTC. Protein product: CASSWGVQGVSYEQYF. The chain is built from TRBV5-6 and TRBJ2-7, with 7 bases fitting TRBD1. Germline V gene data show CDR1 as SGHDT and CDR2 as YYEEEE. The CDR3 is 16 residues long. The V segment lost 3 bases and the J segment 1 base; nucleotides outside the gene matches: 10.

The J gene is TRBJ2-5, the V gene TRBV7-6; unclear D gene. Germline V CDR1 and CDR2: SGHVS, FNYEAQ. This CDR3 comprises 14 residues. Deletions cut 0 bases from V and 4 bases from J, with 9 bases between. The CDR3 loop reads CASSLASRGETQYF. As DNA, the CDR3 is TGTGCCAGCAGCTTAGCGAGCAGAGGAGAGACCCAGTACTTC.

The chain is built from TRBV15 and TRBJ1-3; unclear D gene. Trimming took 5 bases from V and 0 from J, leaving 14 bases between them. Germline loops: CDR1 LNHNV, CDR2 YYDKDF (reference sequence). This CDR3 is 16 amino acids long. CDR3 bases: TGTGCCACCAGCTTCGCGGTAGGAGCCTCTGGAAACACCATATATTTT. It codes for CATSFAVGASGNTIYF.

The chain carries TRBV19 and TRBJ2-7; tentative D call: TRBD2 (6 bases). Germline V gives CDR1 LNHDA, CDR2 SQIVND (reference sequence). V lost 2 bases, J lost 9 bases, and 17 bases lay in between. This CDR3 region has 14 residues. The CDR3 DNA sequence: TGTGCCAGTAGTATAATACTAGCATCGGGGTGGCAGTACTTC. Protein sequence: CASSIILASGWQYF.

The gene calls are TRBV6-2 or TRBV6-3 and TRBJ2-1; no firm D call. V gave up 1 base and J gave up 7 bases, with 8 bases separating them. Germline values: CDR1 MNHEY, CDR2 SVGEGT. This CDR3 has 13 amino acids. The CDR3 DNA reads as TGTGCCAGCAGTTACTGGCAGAGGAATGAGCAGTTCTTC. Protein sequence: CASSYWQRNEQFF.

V gene TRBV30 combines with J gene TRBJ1-2, with TRBD1 as a possible D gene (6 bases). Germline loops: CDR1 GTSNPN, CDR2 SVGIG (reference sequence). The CDR3 consists of 14 residues. The V gene lost 1 base and the J gene lost 8 bases, with 17 bases spanning the gap. The CDR3 loop is CAWSAHPGQLGYTF. The CDR3 DNA reads TGTGCCTGGAGTGCCCATCCGGGACAACTAGGCTACACCTTC.

The V and J genes are TRBV2 and TRBJ2-7; 7 bases align to TRBD1. The CDR3 spans 15 residues. The V segment lost 3 bases and the J segment 7 bases; nucleotides outside the gene matches: 12. CDR1 is SNHLY and CDR2 is FYNNEI in the germline V gene. The CDR3 DNA reads as TGTGCCAGCAGTGATTTGGTGGTAAGGGGGCAGGAGCAGTACTTC. Protein sequence: CASSDLVVRGQEQYF.

The chain couples TRBV6-2 or TRBV6-3 to TRBJ1-5; 7 bases agree with TRBD1. Germline CDR1 reads MNHEY; CDR2 reads SVGEGT. The CDR3 covers 15 residues. Trimming cost V 6 bases and J 0 bases; bases outside gene matches: 5. CDR3 coding DNA: TGTGCCAGCAGCGTGACAGGGTATAGCAATCAGCCCCAGCATTTT. It encodes CASSVTGYSNQPQHF.

The chain couples TRBV30 to TRBJ1-1, with D tentatively TRBD1 (6 bases). Trimming shortened V by 4 bases and J by 3 bases, and 9 bases separated the two germline ends. This CDR3 contains 12 residues. Germline V gene data show CDR1 as GTSNPN and CDR2 as SVGIG (reference sequence). The CDR3 spells CAWTGEYTEAFF. CDR3 coding DNA: TGTGCCTGGACAGGGGAGTACACTGAAGCTTTCTTT.

This clone was detected once. The V gene is TRBV11-3, the J gene TRBJ2-1, with 9 positions matching TRBD1. The V segment lost 3 bases and the J segment 4 bases; nucleotides outside the gene matches: 1. Germline CDR1 and CDR2: SGHNT and YENEEA. The CDR3 runs 14 residues. For the CDR3, the DNA is TGTGCCAGCAGCTTGGGGACAGGGTACAATGAGCAGTTCTTC. Translating gives CASSLGTGYNEQFF. Together with reference TRBV11-3 and TRBJ2-1, the CDR3 gives the full variable domain: EAGVVQSPRYKIIEKKQPVAFWCNPISGHNTLYWYLQNLGQGPELLIRYENEEAVDDSQLPKDRFSAERLKGVDSTLKIQPAELGDSAVYLCASSLGTGYNEQFFGPGTRLTVL.

This sequence joins TRBV7-2 and TRBJ2-5; 11 nucleotides line up with TRBD1. With 1 base clipped from V and 5 bases from J, the junction kept 15 bases outside the gene matches. CDR1 and CDR2 (germline): SGHTA, FQGNSA. The CDR3 is 19 residues long. DNA of the CDR3: TGTGCCAGCAGCTTAGGAGGACAGGGGGCGCGACTGGGTGTGGAGACCCAGTACTTC. Translation: CASSLGGQGARLGVETQYF.

This chain joins TRBV29-1 and TRBJ1-4; D is perhaps TRBD1 (6 bases). This CDR3 contains 12 residues. V was cut by 6 bases and J by 5 bases, with 10 bases left in between. Germline lookup yields CDR1 SQVTM and CDR2 ANQGSEA. CDR3 coding DNA: TGCAGCGTCTCAGGGGAAAATGAAAAACTGTTTTTT. The encoded protein is CSVSGENEKLFF.

The gene calls are TRBV11-2 and TRBJ2-5, with D tentatively TRBD2 (5 bases). The V end was cut by 1 base, the J end by 4 bases, with 7 bases between. The germline V gene has CDR1 SGHAT and CDR2 FQNNGV. The CDR3 consists of 13 residues. CDR3 sequence reads: CASSLAGVETQYF. DNA of the CDR3: TGTGCCAGCAGCTTAGCCGGGGTAGAGACCCAGTACTTC.

The gene calls are TRBV9 and TRBJ2-1, with 7 bases lining up with TRBD2. This CDR3 is built from 15 residues. Germline CDR1 and CDR2: SGDLS and YYNGEE. Unmatched junction bases numbered 5, after V lost 1 base and J lost 4 bases. In DNA, the CDR3 is TGTGCCAGCAGCGTAAGAAGCGGGGAGTACAATGAGCAGTTCTTC. It yields the protein CASSVRSGEYNEQFF. Complete variable domain (other parts from reference TRBV9 and TRBJ2-1): DSGVTQTPKHLITATGQRVTLRCSPRSGDLSVYWYQQSLDQGLQFLIQYYNGEERAKGNILERFSAQQFPDLHSELNLSSLELGDSALYFCASSVRSGEYNEQFFGPGTRLTVL.

The chain recombines TRBV25-1 with TRBJ1-4; no firm D call. This CDR3 has 15 amino acids. The V gene lost 2 bases and the J gene lost 3 bases, with 10 bases spanning the gap. Germline loops: CDR1 MGHDK, CDR2 SYGVNS. The CDR3 protein is CASSEIGDPNEKLFF. The DNA for the CDR3 is TGTGCCAGCAGTGAAATCGGGGATCCTAATGAAAAACTGTTTTTT.